This TCR beta chain was profiled in a study of response to subunit inactivated influenza vaccine. General observations from the study: The authors offered the suggestion that each seasonal influenza vaccination recruits few new T cells.

A single record per CDR3 protein comes from TCRdb applying MiXCR to the RT-PCR reads. Here the sample spans over 750,000 distinct CDR3 sequences, about 20% being singletons. Germline CDR1 reads LNHNV; CDR2 reads YYDKDF (reference sequence). Between the trimmed V and J ends, which lost 3 bases and 9 bases, there was a span of 18 bases. The length of the CDR3 is 15 residues. Remarks on this clonotype: Its antigen remains unidentified.

The origin of this receptor is a man aged 45-65 years who received an inactivated influenza vaccine. This chain uses TRBV15 with TRBJ2-1, with a weak D call TRBD2 (7 bases). Sequences were derived from PBMCs from blood, sampled more than 4 days after vaccination. CDR3 DNA sequence: TGTGCCACCAGCAGGGGGGGCAGCGGGATGTTTGAGCAGTTCTTC. It encodes CATSRGGSGMFEQFF.